A single sample gave rise to the 30 T cell receptor beta chains below, sequenced in a study of blood T cell repertoires in COVID-19 (dated by TCRdb to about 2020). Libraries were made using the immunoSEQ multiplex PCR assay. Imported from immuneACCESS, the table was reduced by TCRdb to in-frame sequences with V and J called. These copies leave out some clones; in studies compared against another copy, an unresolved V gene accounts for under half, and the cause of the remainder is not known. The sample yields 200,000 or so clones; roughly 79% were counted once. 10% to 15% of the sample lies in the top ten. The sequencing input was peripheral blood. Receptors originate from a woman older than 75 with COVID-19, enrolled during active disease.

The chain employs TRBV5-1 and TRBJ1-6; tentatively, D is TRBD1 (6 bases). The CDR3 spans 15 residues. Looked up from germline, CDR1 is SGHRS and CDR2 is YFSETQ. Trimming shortened V by 1 base and J by 7 bases, and 12 bases separated the two germline ends. The CDR3, as DNA: TGCGCCAGCAGCTTGACAGGGATAGGAAATTCACCCCTCCACTTT. Encoded protein: CASSLTGIGNSPLHF.

The rearrangement links TRBV29-1 to TRBJ2-1; possible D gene TRBD1, 6 bases. Germline V gene data show CDR1 as SQVTM and CDR2 as ANQGSEA. The CDR3 loop spans 14 amino acids. V lost 4 bases and J 2 bases, leaving 12 bases between the germline ends. CDR3 residues: CSVGRTETYNEQFF. Written as DNA, the CDR3 is TGCAGCGTTGGACGGACAGAGACCTACAATGAGCAGTTCTTC.

The chain carries TRBV6-2 or TRBV6-3 and TRBJ2-3, with 8 bases aligning to TRBD2. Germline-derived CDR1 and CDR2 are MNHEY and SVGEGT. The CDR3 contains 14 residues. The V gene end was trimmed by 2 bases and the J gene end by 9 bases; junction bases not matched to a gene: 7. DNA for the CDR3: TGTGCCAGCAGTTACCAGTCACTAGCGGAAACGCAGTATTTT. This encodes CASSYQSLAETQYF.

A few counts support this clone. The chain has TRBV28 and TRBJ1-2; D gene ambiguous. This CDR3 region has 15 residues. Per germline, CDR1 MDHEN and CDR2 SYDVKM. The germline V and J ends were trimmed by 3 bases and 4 bases, with 15 bases remaining between them. The CDR3 loop is CASSFPPGGFYGYTF. The CDR3 nucleotides read TGTGCCAGCAGTTTCCCCCCAGGAGGATTCTATGGCTACACCTTC.

The chain uses TRBV2 and TRBJ1-1; D might be TRBD1 (5 bases). The V end was cut by 8 bases, the J end by 3 bases, with 10 bases between. This CDR3 is built from 12 residues. Germline CDR1 SNHLY, CDR2 FYNNEI. The CDR3 region is CASLGGDTEAFF. In DNA, the CDR3 is TGTGCCAGCCTCGGGGGGGACACTGAAGCTTTCTTT.

This rearrangement joins TRBV6-5 to TRBJ2-3, with TRBD1 matching 8 bases. CDR1 MNHEY and CDR2 SVGAGI come from the germline V gene. The CDR3 has 14 residues. V gave up 7 bases and J gave up 6 bases; unmatched junction bases: 9. The CDR3 loop is CASKYGQGFDTQYF. CDR3 sequence (DNA): TGTGCCAGCAAATATGGACAGGGTTTCGATACGCAGTATTTT.

V gene TRBV2 combines with J gene TRBJ1-2; D may be TRBD1 (6 bases). V was trimmed by 6 bases and J by 4 bases, leaving 12 bases between them. In germline, CDR1 is SNHLY, CDR2 FYNNEI. CDR3 length: 13 amino acids. CDR3 amino acids: CASRDSPVYGYTF. CDR3 sequence (DNA): TGTGCCAGCAGGGACAGCCCGGTCTATGGCTACACCTTC.

This clone is classed as medium-sized. Other DNA sequences in this sample translate to the same CDR3. The chain uses TRBV5-8 and TRBJ1-5, with a tentative D call TRBD1 (6 bases). The CDR3 has 15 amino acids. Looked up from germline, CDR1 is SGHTS and CDR2 is YDEGEE. Trimming removed 4 bases at V and 0 bases at J, with 11 bases between. CDR3 in amino acids: CASSLQGYSNQPQHF. The DNA of the CDR3 is TGTGCCAGCAGCCTACAGGGATATAGCAATCAGCCCCAGCATTTT.

This chain connects TRBV19 to TRBJ1-5; 8 bases map to TRBD1. CDR1 and CDR2 from the germline V gene are LNHDA and SQIVND (reference sequence). Germline trimming cut 5 bases from V and 0 bases from J; bases unmatched to any gene: 9. CDR3 length: 17 amino acids. The CDR3 DNA sequence: TGTGCCAGTAGTGACACCAGGGGGCCCTATAGCAATCAGCCCCAGCATTTT. Translating it yields CASSDTRGPYSNQPQHF.

The chain is built from TRBV6-2 or TRBV6-3 and TRBJ1-1; 10 nucleotides line up with TRBD1. The ends lost 5 bases at V and 7 bases at J; junction bases unmatched: 7. This CDR3 spans 14 amino acids. CDR1 is MNHEY and CDR2 is SVGEGT in the germline V gene. The DNA of the CDR3 is TGTGCCAGCAGTATAACCGGGACAGGGGTTGAAGCTTTCTTT. Its protein is CASSITGTGVEAFF.

Written as DNA, the CDR3 is TGTGCCAGCAGTCCGACATTGTTTAGGGGCTACACCTTC. Its protein product is CASSPTLFRGYTF. The chain couples TRBV27 to TRBJ1-2, with unresolved D. The CDR3 covers 13 residues. Trimming removed 5 bases at V and 8 bases at J, with 15 bases between. The germline gives CDR1 MNHEY, CDR2 SMNVEV (reference sequence).

V gene TRBV18 combines with J gene TRBJ1-2; TRBD1 matches 9 bases. Losses at the gene ends were 3 bases for V and 8 bases for J; bases not matched to a gene: 7. From germline, CDR1 is KGHSH and CDR2 LQKENI. The CDR3 runs to 14 residues. CDR3 amino acids: CASSPGQGRDGYTF. CDR3 DNA sequence: TGTGCCAGCTCACCCGGACAGGGGCGGGACGGCTACACCTTC.

V gene TRBV5-1 combines with J gene TRBJ1-2; 11 nucleotides align to TRBD1. V dropped 4 bases and J dropped 4; count of bases not matched to a gene: 3. This CDR3 comprises 14 residues. Germline assignment: CDR1 SGHRS and CDR2 YFSETQ. CDR3 coding DNA: TGCGCCAGCAGCCACGGGACAGGGGGCTATGGCTACACCTTC. Translating gives CASSHGTGGYGYTF.

The rearrangement uses TRBV2 and TRBJ1-2; the D gene is possibly TRBD1 (5 bases). CDR3 length: 13 amino acids. Trimming took 6 bases from V and 8 from J, leaving 16 bases between them. Germline loops: CDR1 SNHLY, CDR2 FYNNEI. The CDR3 here is CASSVLGEGGYTF. The CDR3 DNA is TGTGCCAGCAGCGTGTTGGGGGAGGGAGGCTACACCTTC. The variable domain in full, completed from reference TRBV2 and TRBJ1-2, reads EPEVTQTPSHQVTQMGQEVILRCVPISNHLYFYWYRQILGQKVEFLVSFYNNEISEKSEIFDDQFSVERPDGSNFTLKIRSTKLEDSAMYFCASSVLGEGGYTFGSGTRLTVV.

The chain has TRBV6-2 or TRBV6-3 and TRBJ2-3, with TRBD2 identical over 7 bases. Per germline, CDR1 MNHEY and CDR2 SVGEGT. CDR3 length equals 14 residues. V lost 4 bases to trimming and J lost 4 bases; unmatched junction nucleotides: 5. The CDR3 reads CASSSSGTADTQYF. In DNA form, the CDR3 reads TGTGCCAGCAGTTCCAGCGGGACGGCAGATACGCAGTATTTT.

J is TRBJ2-1 and V is TRBV5-4, with 9 nucleotides matching TRBD2. V was pared by 4 bases and J by 5 bases, with 4 bases of the junction left unmatched. The CDR3 extends over 14 amino acids. Germline lookup yields CDR1 SGHNT and CDR2 YYREEE (reference sequence). The chain's CDR3 is CASSGSGRHNEQFF. CDR3 nucleotide sequence: TGTGCCAGCAGCGGGAGCGGGAGGCACAATGAGCAGTTCTTC.

The chain recombines TRBV5-1 with TRBJ2-5, with 9 bases aligning to TRBD2. The CDR3 sequence is 15 residues long. Looked up from germline, CDR1 is SGHRS and CDR2 is YFSETQ. The CDR3 DNA reads TGCGCAAGCGGGCTGCGGGGGGGCCGGGGTGAGACCCAGTACTTC. Translation: CASGLRGGRGETQYF.

This chain links TRBV5-1 with TRBJ2-7; 9 nucleotides match TRBD1. V gave up 5 bases and J gave up 4 bases; unmatched junction bases: 4. Looked up from germline, CDR1 is SGHRS and CDR2 is YFSETQ. CDR3 length: 13 residues. The CDR3 here is CASRLGQGYEQYF. Written as DNA, the CDR3 is TGCGCCAGCAGACTCGGACAGGGGTACGAGCAGTACTTC. The full variable domain, rest sourced from reference TRBV5-1 and TRBJ2-7, is KAGVTQTPRYLIKTRGQQVTLSCSPISGHRSVSWYQQTPGQGLQFLFEYFSETQRNKGNFPGRFSGRQFSNSRSEMNVSTLELGDSALYLCASRLGQGYEQYFGPGTRLTVT.

This clone was counted only a few times. The DNA of the CDR3 is TGTGCCAGCAGCTTGGTTGCGGCCTCTAACGAGCAGTACTTC. Translated: CASSLVAASNEQYF. The rearrangement links TRBV5-6 to TRBJ2-7, with D hard to call. CDR1 and CDR2 from the germline V gene are SGHDT and YYEEEE. CDR3 length equals 14 residues. Between the trimmed V and J ends, which lost 0 bases and 5 bases, there was a span of 12 bases.

The gene calls are TRBV5-1 and TRBJ2-1, with 12 nucleotides matching TRBD2. V was clipped by 4 bases and J by 4 bases; unmatched bases: 6. The CDR3 runs 16 residues. Germline V CDR1 and CDR2: SGHRS, YFSETQ. CDR3 region: CASSPASGGAYNEQFF. CDR3 DNA sequence: TGCGCCAGCAGCCCGGCTAGCGGGGGGGCATACAATGAGCAGTTCTTC. Full variable domain (outside the CDR3, taken from reference TRBV5-1 and TRBJ2-1): KAGVTQTPRYLIKTRGQQVTLSCSPISGHRSVSWYQQTPGQGLQFLFEYFSETQRNKGNFPGRFSGRQFSNSRSEMNVSTLELGDSALYLCASSPASGGAYNEQFFGPGTRLTVL.

This clone was observed a few times. Here the CDR3 reads CASSLSGGPLHF. CDR3 sequence (DNA): TGTGCCAGCAGTCTCTCAGGGGGTCCCCTCCACTTT. The chain combines TRBV6-5 with TRBJ1-6, with 7 bases matching TRBD1. CDR1 is MNHEY and CDR2 is SVGAGI in the germline V gene. CDR3 length: 12 amino acids. V was clipped by 5 bases and J by 13 bases; unmatched bases: 5.

This clone occurred once. This chain connects TRBV5-1 to TRBJ2-5, with D possibly being TRBD1 (5 bases). Germline V gene data show CDR1 as SGHRS and CDR2 as YFSETQ. The CDR3 has 14 residues. V gave up 0 bases and J gave up 7 bases, with 13 bases separating them. CDR3: CASSLVGPDGTQYF. CDR3 in DNA: TGCGCCAGCAGCTTGGTGGGGCCTGATGGGACCCAGTACTTC.

The rearrangement links TRBV7-9 to TRBJ2-1; D perhaps matches TRBD1 (5 bases). The germline V gene encodes CDR1 SEHNR and CDR2 FQNEAQ (reference sequence). The CDR3 totals 12 residues. The ends were cut back, 6 bases at V and 7 bases at J, with 10 bases in the middle. The CDR3 protein is CASSSQVNEQFF. CDR3 in DNA: TGTGCCAGCAGTTCACAGGTGAATGAGCAGTTCTTC.

This chain connects TRBV6-5 to TRBJ2-3, with TRBD2 matching 9 bases. V trimming: 8 bases; J trimming: 3 bases; junction bases outside the gene matches: 3. CDR3 length: 13 residues. Germline lookup yields CDR1 MNHEY and CDR2 SVGAGI. The CDR3: CASGLAGTDTQYF. The CDR3 DNA reads as TGTGCCAGCGGTCTAGCGGGAACAGATACGCAGTATTTT.

In regard to this clone: This same CDR3 is encoded by further DNA sequences in the sample. The rearrangement uses TRBV28 and TRBJ1-5, with D perhaps matching TRBD1 (5 bases). The CDR3 covers 12 residues. Per the germline V gene, CDR1 is MDHEN and CDR2 is SYDVKM. V was shortened by 8 bases and J by 4 bases, with 9 bases between the two germline ends. The CDR3 sequence: CASQEGNQPQHF. The DNA for the CDR3 is TGTGCCAGCCAGGAGGGGAATCAGCCCCAGCATTTT.

This chain links TRBV15 with TRBJ2-7; perhaps TRBD1 as D (6 bases). V gave up 1 base and J gave up 6 bases, with 16 bases separating them. From germline, CDR1 is LNHNV and CDR2 YYDKDF (reference sequence). The CDR3 covers 15 residues. CDR3 DNA sequence: TGTGCCACCAGCAGAGCCCGATACAGGGATTCCGAGCAGTACTTC. This encodes CATSRARYRDSEQYF.

This clone appeared a single time. The chain employs TRBV6-6 and TRBJ1-3; 8 positions match TRBD1. The V segment lost 8 bases and the J segment 4 bases; nucleotides outside the gene matches: 4. The CDR3 consists of 13 residues. The germline V gene has CDR1 MNHNY and CDR2 SVGAGI (reference sequence). In nucleotides, the CDR3 is TGTGCCAGCGGCAGGGGGCAAGGAAACACCATATATTTT. Its translation is CASGRGQGNTIYF.

CDR3 region: CASSSQGLDEAFF. The CDR3 coding sequence is TGTGCCAGCAGCTCGCAGGGGTTGGATGAAGCTTTCTTT. This rearrangement joins TRBV5-4 to TRBJ1-1; D possibly corresponds to TRBD1 (6 bases). CDR1 and CDR2 (germline): SGHNT, YYREEE (reference sequence). The ends were cut back, 3 bases at V and 7 bases at J, with 13 bases in the middle. The CDR3 loop spans 13 amino acids.

The sample holds one count of this clone. The chain has TRBV5-1 and TRBJ1-5, with 7 nucleotides matching TRBD1. CDR1 is SGHRS and CDR2 is YFSETQ in the germline V gene. The CDR3 is made up of 15 amino acids. Trimming removed 4 bases from V and 6 bases from J; junction bases left unmatched: 10. CDR3 sequence (DNA): TGCGCCAGCAGCCCTAGGGACAGTTTAAGTCAGCCCCAGCATTTT. It codes for CASSPRDSLSQPQHF.

The chain is built from TRBV7-9 and TRBJ2-3, with D perhaps matching TRBD1 (5 bases). Germline CDR1 SEHNR, CDR2 FQNEAQ (reference sequence). CDR3 length equals 12 residues. V was clipped by 0 bases and J by 7 bases, with 5 bases between them. The CDR3 DNA reads TGTGCCAGCAGCTTAGCGGGGCATACGCAGTATTTT. Its translation is CASSLAGHTQYF.